Following are 4 T cell receptor beta chains from one sample sequenced in a study of CD8 T cells in ankylosing spondylitis. Which antigens these TCRs recognize remains unknown. Via MiXCR, TCRdb re-called the 5' RACE reads, giving one row per CDR3 protein. Here the sample spans over 600,000 distinct CDR3 sequences, around 20% being singletons. Findings of the study overall: Within ankylosing spondylitis blood, a TCR beta motif made up of seven or eight highly homologous variants appeared to be characteristic.

The specimen was blood, either unsorted or a sorted T cell fraction (not recorded which). These TCRs come from a male donor with ankylosing spondylitis.

The chain combines TRBV11-1 with TRBJ1-1, with D tentatively TRBD1 (5 bases). The CDR3 extends over 16 amino acids. Trimming stripped 5 bases from V and 1 base from J, with 17 bases between. CDR1 and CDR2 (germline): SGHAT, FQDESV (reference sequence). CDR3 nucleotide sequence: TGTGCCAGCAGCCCCACCCCTGGGACCCCGAACACTGAAGCTTTCTTT. Amino acids: CASSPTPGTPNTEAFF.

The chain couples TRBV5-5 to TRBJ2-7; D ambiguous. V lost 0 bases and J lost 3, with 7 bases in between. Germline loops: CDR1 SGHKS, CDR2 YYEKEE (reference sequence). This CDR3 is 13 amino acids long. This CDR3 is CASSLVPRYEQYF. Here the CDR3 DNA reads TGTGCCAGCAGCTTGGTTCCTCGCTACGAGCAGTACTTC.

The chain is built from TRBV15 and TRBJ2-3; D gene ambiguous. The CDR3 is 13 residues long. Trimming pared 0 bases from V and 6 bases from J, leaving 7 bases between. Germline loops: CDR1 LNHNV, CDR2 YYDKDF (reference sequence). The CDR3 loop is CATSRDQVDTQYF. The CDR3 DNA follows: TGTGCCACCAGCAGAGATCAGGTGGATACGCAGTATTTT.

This clonotype was found a few times. The chain links TRBV12-3 or TRBV12-4 to TRBJ2-1; D remains ambiguous. The CDR3 runs 16 residues. Trimming shortened V by 6 bases and J by 1 base, and 16 bases separated the two germline ends. The CDR3 reads CASSSTPSTSYNEQFF. The CDR3 nucleotides read TGTGCCAGCAGCTCCACCCCCTCAACTTCCTACAATGAGCAGTTCTTC.